The clone carrying this TCR beta chain was detected only a few times. Its antigen is undetermined. This sample stems from a study of cytomegalovirus exposure and HLA in healthy donors. Findings and limits, study-wide: Further analysis, carried out later, found HLA-associated TCR beta chains more clonally expanded than equally common other chains.

The germline V gene has CDR1 SGHRS and CDR2 YFSETQ. The CDR3 length is 13 residues. V was clipped by 5 bases and J by 6 bases, with 12 bases between them. The PCR used 60 Vbeta and 13 Jbeta primers. Data came from immunoSEQ multiplex PCR; TCRdb stores just in-frame clones and leaves some out. The sample lists roughly 160,000 clones, around 85% occurring once. The source is a boy between 2 and 10 years old in good health and CMV-seronegative. Sequencing was carried out using PBMCs. This sequence joins TRBV5-1 and TRBJ2-1; TRBD2 might be the D (5 bases). CDR3 amino acids: CASRPPGGNEQFF. CDR3 nucleotide sequence: TGCGCCAGCAGACCTCCTGGAGGCAATGAGCAGTTCTTC. Drawing the rest from reference TRBV5-1 and TRBJ2-1, the complete variable domain is KAGVTQTPRYLIKTRGQQVTLSCSPISGHRSVSWYQQTPGQGLQFLFEYFSETQRNKGNFPGRFSGRQFSNSRSEMNVSTLELGDSALYLCASRPPGGNEQFFGPGTRLTVL.